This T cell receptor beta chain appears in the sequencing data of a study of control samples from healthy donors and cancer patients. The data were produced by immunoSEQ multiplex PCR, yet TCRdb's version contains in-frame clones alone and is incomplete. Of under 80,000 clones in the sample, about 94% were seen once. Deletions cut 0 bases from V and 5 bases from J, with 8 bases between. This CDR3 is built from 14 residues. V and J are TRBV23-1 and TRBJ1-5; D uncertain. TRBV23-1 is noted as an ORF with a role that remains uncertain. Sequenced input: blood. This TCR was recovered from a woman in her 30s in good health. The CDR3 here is CASSQSERDQPQHF. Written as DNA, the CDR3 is TGCGCCAGCAGTCAATCTGAGCGAGATCAGCCCCAGCATTTT.